This TCR beta chain was identified in a study of T cell responses to AZD1222 COVID-19 vaccine. Profiling relied on immunoSEQ multiplex PCR, and the TCRdb table lists in-frame clones only, not all of them. The data show about 97,000 clones, 84% seen once. Overall study findings and caveats: A rise in Spike-specific TCR breadth and depth followed two AZD1222 doses. CD4 TCRs covered the whole spike, strongest at regions 160-218 and 743-854. Mostly white British, mostly female donors; authors suggested clonal diversity may be underestimated.

Concerning this clone: Its target is unknown.

The receptor was derived from an adult in good health. The sample was peripheral blood, taken on day 0 of AZD1222 vaccination.

This chain's CDR3 is CASSEAPLGTQHF. CDR3 coding DNA: TGCGCCAGCAGTGAGGCGCCGTTGGGGACCCAGCATTTT. The V and J genes are TRBV10-2 and TRBJ1-5; no definite D call. This CDR3 comprises 13 residues. In germline, CDR1 is WSHSY, CDR2 SAAADI. V was pared by 2 bases and J by 11 bases, with 13 bases between.